This T cell receptor (beta chain) was identified during a study of glioma-infiltrating T cells after dendritic cell vaccination. The time point is: after dendritic cell vaccination, including at tumor progression/relapse. The PCR used 60 V beta and 13 J beta primers. Sequencing was performed with immunoSEQ multiplex PCR; in TCRdb, only in-frame clones are kept and a portion is missing. This table holds tens of thousands of clones, roughly four fifths found once. The CDR3 has 15 residues. Germline-derived CDR1 and CDR2 are MNHNS and SASEGT. J lost 9 bases, V lost 0 bases, and 7 bases had no gene match.

The V call is TRBV6-1, the J call TRBJ1-1, with 10 bases lining up with TRBD1. The sequence came from a human donor with glioblastoma. Material: blood, obtained after dendritic cell vaccination. CDR3 residues: CASSEAPWDRGKAFF. DNA of the CDR3: TGTGCCAGCAGTGAAGCCCCTTGGGACAGGGGAAAAGCTTTCTTT.